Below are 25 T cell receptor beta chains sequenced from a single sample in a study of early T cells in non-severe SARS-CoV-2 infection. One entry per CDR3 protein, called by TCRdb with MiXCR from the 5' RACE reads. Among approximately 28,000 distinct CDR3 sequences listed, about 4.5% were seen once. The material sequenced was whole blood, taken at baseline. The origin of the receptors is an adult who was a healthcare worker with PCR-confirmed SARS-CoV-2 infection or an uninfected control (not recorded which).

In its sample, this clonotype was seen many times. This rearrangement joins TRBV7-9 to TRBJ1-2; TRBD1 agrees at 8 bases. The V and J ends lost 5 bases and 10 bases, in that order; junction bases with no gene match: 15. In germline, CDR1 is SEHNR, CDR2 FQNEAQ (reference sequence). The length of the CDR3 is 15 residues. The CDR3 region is CASSLRLGTGHDYTF. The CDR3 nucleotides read TGTGCCAGCAGCCTCCGCTTGGGGACAGGCCATGACTACACCTTC.

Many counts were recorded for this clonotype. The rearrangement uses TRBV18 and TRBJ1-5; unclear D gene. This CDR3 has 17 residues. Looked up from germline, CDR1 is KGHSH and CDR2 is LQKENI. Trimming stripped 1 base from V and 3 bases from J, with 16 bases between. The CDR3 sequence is CASSPQLSGDFNQPQHF. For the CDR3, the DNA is TGTGCCAGCTCACCACAGCTGAGCGGGGATTTCAATCAGCCCCAGCATTTT. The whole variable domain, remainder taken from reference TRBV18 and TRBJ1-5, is NAGVMQNPRHLVRRRGQEARLRCSPMKGHSHVYWYRQLPEEGLKFMVYLQKENIIDESGMPKERFSAEFPKEGPSILRIQQVVRGDSAAYFCASSPQLSGDFNQPQHFGDGTRLSIL.

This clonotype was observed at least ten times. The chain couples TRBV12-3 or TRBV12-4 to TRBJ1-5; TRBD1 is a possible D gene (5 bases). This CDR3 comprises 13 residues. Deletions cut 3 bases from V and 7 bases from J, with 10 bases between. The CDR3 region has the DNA TGTGCCAGCAGTTTTAGGGGAGGCCAGCCCCAGCATTTT. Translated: CASSFRGGQPQHF.

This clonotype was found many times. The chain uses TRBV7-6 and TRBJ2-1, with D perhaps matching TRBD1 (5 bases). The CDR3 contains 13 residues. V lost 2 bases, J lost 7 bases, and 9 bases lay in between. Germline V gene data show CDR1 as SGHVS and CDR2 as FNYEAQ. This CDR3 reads CASSLRGSNEQFF. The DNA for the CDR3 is TGTGCCAGCAGCTTAAGGGGTTCTAATGAGCAGTTCTTC.

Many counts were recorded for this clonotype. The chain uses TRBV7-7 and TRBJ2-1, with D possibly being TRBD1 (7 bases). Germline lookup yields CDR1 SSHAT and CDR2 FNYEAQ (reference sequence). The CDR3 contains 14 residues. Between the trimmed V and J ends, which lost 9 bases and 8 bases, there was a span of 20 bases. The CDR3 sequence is CASSTQGGLDEQFF. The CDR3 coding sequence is TGTGCCAGTTCGACCCAGGGGGGATTGGATGAGCAGTTCTTC.

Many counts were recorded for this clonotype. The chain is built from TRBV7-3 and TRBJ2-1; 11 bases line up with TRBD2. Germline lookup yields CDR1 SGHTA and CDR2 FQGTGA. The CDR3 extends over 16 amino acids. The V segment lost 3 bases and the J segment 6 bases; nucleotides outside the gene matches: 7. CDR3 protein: CASSLTSGVDANEQFF. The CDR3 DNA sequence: TGTGCCAGCAGCTTGACTAGCGGGGTGGATGCCAATGAGCAGTTCTTC. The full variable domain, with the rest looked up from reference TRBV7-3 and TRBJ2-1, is GAGVSQTPSNKVTEKGKYVELRCDPISGHTALYWYRQSLGQGPEFLIYFQGTGAADDSGLPNDRFFAVRPEGSVSTLKIQRTERGDSAVYLCASSLTSGVDANEQFFGPGTRLTVL.

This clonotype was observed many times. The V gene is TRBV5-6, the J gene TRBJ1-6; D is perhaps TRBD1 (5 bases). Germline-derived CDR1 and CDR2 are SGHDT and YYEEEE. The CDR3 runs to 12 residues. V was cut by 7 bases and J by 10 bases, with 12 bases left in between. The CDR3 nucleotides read TGTGCCAGCGCCCCAGGGAACTCACCCCTCCACTTT. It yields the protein CASAPGNSPLHF.

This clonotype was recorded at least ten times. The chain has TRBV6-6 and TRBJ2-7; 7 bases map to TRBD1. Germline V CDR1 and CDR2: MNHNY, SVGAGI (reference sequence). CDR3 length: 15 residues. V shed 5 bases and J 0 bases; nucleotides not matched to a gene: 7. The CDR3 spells CASSRLTGSSYEQYF. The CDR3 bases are TGTGCCAGCAGTCGTCTGACAGGGAGCTCCTACGAGCAGTACTTC.

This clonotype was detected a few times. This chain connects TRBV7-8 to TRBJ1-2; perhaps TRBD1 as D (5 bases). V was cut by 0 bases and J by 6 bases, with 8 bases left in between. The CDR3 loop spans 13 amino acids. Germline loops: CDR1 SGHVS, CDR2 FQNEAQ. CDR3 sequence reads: CASSLAGTHGYTF. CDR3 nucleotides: TGTGCCAGCAGCTTAGCAGGGACCCATGGCTACACCTTC.

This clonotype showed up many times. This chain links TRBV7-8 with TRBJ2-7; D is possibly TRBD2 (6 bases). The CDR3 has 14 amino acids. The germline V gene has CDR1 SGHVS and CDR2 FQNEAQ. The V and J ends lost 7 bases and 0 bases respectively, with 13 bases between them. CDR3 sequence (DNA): TGTGCCAGCAACCAGGGACTTATCTCCTACGAGCAGTACTTC. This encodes CASNQGLISYEQYF.

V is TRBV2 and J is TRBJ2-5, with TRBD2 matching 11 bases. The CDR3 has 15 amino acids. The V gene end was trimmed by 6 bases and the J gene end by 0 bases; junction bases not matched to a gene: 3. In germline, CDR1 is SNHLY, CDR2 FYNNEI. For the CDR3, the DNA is TGTGCCAGCAGCCTGGGACTAGCGGACCAAGAGACCCAGTACTTC. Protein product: CASSLGLADQETQYF.

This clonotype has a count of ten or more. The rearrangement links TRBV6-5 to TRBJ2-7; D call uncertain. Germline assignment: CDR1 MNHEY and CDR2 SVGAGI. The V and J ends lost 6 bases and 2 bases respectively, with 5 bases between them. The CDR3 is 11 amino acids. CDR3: CASRSPYEQYF. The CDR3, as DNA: TGTGCCAGCAGGTCTCCCTACGAGCAGTACTTC.

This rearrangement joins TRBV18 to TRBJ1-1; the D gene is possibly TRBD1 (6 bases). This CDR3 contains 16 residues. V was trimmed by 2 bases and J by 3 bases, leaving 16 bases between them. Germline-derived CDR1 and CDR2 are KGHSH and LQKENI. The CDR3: CASSPGQSPRDTEAFF. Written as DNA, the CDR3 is TGTGCCAGCTCACCAGGACAGTCGCCGAGAGACACTGAAGCTTTCTTT.

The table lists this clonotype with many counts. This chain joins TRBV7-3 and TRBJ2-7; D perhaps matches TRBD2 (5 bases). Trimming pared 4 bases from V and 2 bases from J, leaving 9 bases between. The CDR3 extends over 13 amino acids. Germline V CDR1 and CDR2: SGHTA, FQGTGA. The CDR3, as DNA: TGTGCCAGCAGCTCCACCGGGGCCTACGAGCAGTACTTC. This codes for CASSSTGAYEQYF. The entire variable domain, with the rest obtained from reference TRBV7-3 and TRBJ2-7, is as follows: GAGVSQTPSNKVTEKGKYVELRCDPISGHTALYWYRQSLGQGPEFLIYFQGTGAADDSGLPNDRFFAVRPEGSVSTLKIQRTERGDSAVYLCASSSTGAYEQYFGPGTRLTVT.

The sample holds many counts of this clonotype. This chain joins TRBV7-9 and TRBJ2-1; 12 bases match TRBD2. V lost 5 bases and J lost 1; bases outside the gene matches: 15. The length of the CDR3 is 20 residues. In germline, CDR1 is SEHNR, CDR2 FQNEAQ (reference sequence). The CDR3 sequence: CASSPRGALAGGGSYNEQFF. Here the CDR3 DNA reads TGTGCCAGCAGCCCCCGGGGGGCACTAGCGGGAGGTGGGTCCTACAATGAGCAGTTCTTC.

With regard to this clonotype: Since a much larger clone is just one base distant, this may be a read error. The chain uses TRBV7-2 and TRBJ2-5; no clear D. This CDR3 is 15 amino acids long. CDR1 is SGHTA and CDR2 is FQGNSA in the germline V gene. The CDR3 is CDSSFNPGLRETQYF. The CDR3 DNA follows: TGTGACAGCAGCTTTAATCCGGGTTTGAGAGAGACCCAGTACTTC.

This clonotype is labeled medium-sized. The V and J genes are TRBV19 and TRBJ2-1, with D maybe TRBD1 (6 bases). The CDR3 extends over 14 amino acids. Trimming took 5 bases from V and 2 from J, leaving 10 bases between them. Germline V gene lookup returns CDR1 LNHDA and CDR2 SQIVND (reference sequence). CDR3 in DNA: TGTGCCAGTAGTTGGCAGGGGCCCTACAATGAGCAGTTCTTC. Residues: CASSWQGPYNEQFF.

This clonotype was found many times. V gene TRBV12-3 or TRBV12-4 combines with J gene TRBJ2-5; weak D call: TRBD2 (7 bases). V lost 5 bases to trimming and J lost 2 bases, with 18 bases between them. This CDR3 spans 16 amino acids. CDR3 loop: CASSALGAGAQETQYF. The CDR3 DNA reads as TGTGCCAGCAGTGCCTTGGGCGCGGGGGCACAAGAGACCCAGTACTTC.

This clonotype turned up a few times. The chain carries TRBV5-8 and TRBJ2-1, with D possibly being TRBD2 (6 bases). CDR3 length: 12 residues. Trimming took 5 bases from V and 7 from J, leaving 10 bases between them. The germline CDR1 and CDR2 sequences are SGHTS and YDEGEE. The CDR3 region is CASSWGVNEQFF. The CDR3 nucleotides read TGTGCCAGCAGTTGGGGGGTGAATGAGCAGTTCTTC.

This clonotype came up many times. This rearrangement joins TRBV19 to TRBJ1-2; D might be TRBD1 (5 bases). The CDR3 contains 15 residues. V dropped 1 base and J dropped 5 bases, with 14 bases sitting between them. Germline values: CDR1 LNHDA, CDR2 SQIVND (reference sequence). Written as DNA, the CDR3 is TGTGCCAGTAGTATAGGGACACCTCCTAGGTATGGCTACACCTTC. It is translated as CASSIGTPPRYGYTF.

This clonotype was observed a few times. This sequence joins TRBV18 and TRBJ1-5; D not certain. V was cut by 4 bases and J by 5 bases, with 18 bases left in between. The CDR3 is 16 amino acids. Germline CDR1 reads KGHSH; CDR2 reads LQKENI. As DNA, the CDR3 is TGTGCCAGCTCACTCTCGGTGGCAGGACTTGATCAGCCCCAGCATTTT. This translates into CASSLSVAGLDQPQHF.

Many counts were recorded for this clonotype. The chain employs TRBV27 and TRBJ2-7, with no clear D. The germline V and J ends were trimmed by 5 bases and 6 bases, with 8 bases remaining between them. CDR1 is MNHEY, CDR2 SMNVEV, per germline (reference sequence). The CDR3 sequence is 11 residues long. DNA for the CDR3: TGTGCCAGCAGTAAGGTGTGCGAGCAGTACTTC. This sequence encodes CASSKVCEQYF.

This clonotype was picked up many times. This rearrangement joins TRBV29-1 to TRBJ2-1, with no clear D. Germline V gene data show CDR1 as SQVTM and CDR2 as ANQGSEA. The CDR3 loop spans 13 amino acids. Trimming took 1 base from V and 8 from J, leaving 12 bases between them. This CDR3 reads CSVEVQERDEQFF. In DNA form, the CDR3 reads TGCAGCGTTGAAGTTCAAGAACGAGATGAGCAGTTCTTC.

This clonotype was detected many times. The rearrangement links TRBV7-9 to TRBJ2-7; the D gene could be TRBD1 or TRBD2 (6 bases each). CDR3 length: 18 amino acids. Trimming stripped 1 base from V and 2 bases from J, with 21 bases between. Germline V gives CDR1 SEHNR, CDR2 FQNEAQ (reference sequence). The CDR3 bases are TGTGCCAGCAGCTTAGTCGGGGCGACCGGTGGGGGGCCCTACGAGCAGTACTTC. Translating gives CASSLVGATGGGPYEQYF.

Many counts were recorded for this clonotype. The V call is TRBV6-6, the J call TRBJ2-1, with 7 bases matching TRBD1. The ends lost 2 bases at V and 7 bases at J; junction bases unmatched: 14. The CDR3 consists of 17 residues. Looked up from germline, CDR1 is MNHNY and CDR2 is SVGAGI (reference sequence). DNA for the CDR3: TGTGCCAGCAGTTACCCCGCTTCGCCGACAGGGCAAAATGAGCAGTTCTTC. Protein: CASSYPASPTGQNEQFF.